The clone carrying this T cell receptor (beta chain) was seen a handful of times. This sample is drawn from a study of T cells after yellow fever vaccination. MiXCR, run by TCRdb on the 5' RACE reads, gives a single entry per CDR3 protein. The sample gives some 300,000 distinct CDR3 sequences, roughly 9% of which show up once; 3% to 3.5% is in the top ten. This CDR3 comprises 15 residues. Trimming left V 1 base short and J 7 bases short, with 11 bases between. CDR1 SGHTA and CDR2 FQGNSA come from the germline V gene. Specimen: CD4+ T cells sorted from PBMCs, collected 5 days after the yellow fever booster vaccination. The TCR was taken from a man younger than 30 who received the YFV17D yellow fever vaccine. The chain recombines TRBV7-2 with TRBJ1-6; D not certain. CDR3 in amino acids: CASSLDGVGNSPLHF. Here the CDR3 DNA reads TGTGCCAGCAGCTTAGATGGGGTCGGGAATTCACCCCTCCACTTT. Full variable domain (outside the CDR3, taken from reference TRBV7-2 and TRBJ1-6): GAGVSQSPSNKVTEKGKDVELRCDPISGHTALYWYRQSLGQGLEFLIYFQGNSAPDKSGLPSDRFSAERTGGSVSTLTIQRTQQEDSAVYLCASSLDGVGNSPLHFGNGTRLTVT.